Each of the 15 T cell receptor beta chains below was sequenced from the same sample in a study of blood T cell repertoires in COVID-19. Method: immunoSEQ multiplex PCR; TCRdb's copy keeps in-frame clones and lacks some. The repertoire holds under 80,000 clones, with approximately 83% as singletons. Sequenced: peripheral blood. The receptors come from a human donor in a cohort sampled during active COVID-19.

The genes are TRBV7-2 and TRBJ2-7, with TRBD1 matching over 7 bases. This CDR3 is built from 15 residues. Trimming at V came to 3 bases and at J to 0 bases, leaving 5 bases not matched to a gene. Germline values: CDR1 SGHTA, CDR2 FQGNSA. The CDR3 here is CASSLLQGPSYEQYF. In DNA form, the CDR3 reads TGTGCCAGCAGCTTGTTACAGGGGCCCTCCTACGAGCAGTACTTC.

J is TRBJ2-7 and V is TRBV7-2, with D perhaps TRBD2 (6 bases). Germline V gene data show CDR1 as SGHTA and CDR2 as FQGNSA. The CDR3 has 14 amino acids. V was shortened by 1 base and J by 6 bases, with 13 bases between the two germline ends. The CDR3 here is CASSLGTSWSEQYF. In DNA, the CDR3 is TGTGCCAGCAGCTTAGGTACTAGCTGGAGCGAGCAGTACTTC.

The J gene is TRBJ2-2, the V gene TRBV4-3; 10 nucleotides match TRBD2. The V and J ends lost 0 bases and 3 bases, in that order; junction bases with no gene match: 7. CDR3 length: 18 amino acids. From germline, CDR1 is LGHNA and CDR2 YSLEER. CDR3 amino acids: CASSQEGGLAAYTGELFF. CDR3 DNA: TGCGCCAGCAGCCAAGAAGGAGGACTAGCGGCCTACACCGGGGAGCTGTTTTTT.

This clone has a handful of counts. The genes are TRBV5-6 and TRBJ2-7; 8 bases agree with TRBD1. The CDR3 runs 15 residues. Unmatched junction bases numbered 12, after V lost 4 bases and J lost 6 bases. CDR1 and CDR2 (germline): SGHDT, YYEEEE. The CDR3 sequence is CASSRGLGQGTEQYF. The CDR3 DNA sequence: TGTGCCAGCAGCCGAGGTTTAGGACAGGGTACCGAGCAGTACTTC.

This chain links TRBV5-1 with TRBJ1-5; tentatively, D is TRBD1 (5 bases). This CDR3 region has 14 residues. Germline V gene data show CDR1 as SGHRS and CDR2 as YFSETQ. Deletions cut 4 bases from V and 9 bases from J, with 17 bases between. CDR3 amino acids: CASSLGHLNSPQHF. The DNA of the CDR3 is TGCGCCAGCAGCCTAGGACACCTGAACTCGCCCCAGCATTTT.

The chain is built from TRBV11-2 and TRBJ2-3, with TRBD2 matching over 12 bases. Germline CDR1 SGHAT, CDR2 FQNNGV. CDR3 length: 18 residues. The junction had 8 bases not matched to a gene; V was cut back by 4 bases and J by 0 bases. The CDR3 protein is CASSSTRLAGGSTDTQYF. The CDR3, as DNA: TGTGCCAGCAGCTCCACCCGGCTAGCGGGAGGGAGCACAGATACGCAGTATTTT.

This clone was seen only once. The rearrangement joins TRBV11-2 to TRBJ1-3; possible D gene TRBD1, 5 bases. The CDR3 has 15 residues. Deletions cut 5 bases from V and 4 bases from J, with 15 bases between. Per the germline V gene, CDR1 is SGHAT and CDR2 is FQNNGV. The CDR3 DNA reads TGTGCCAGCAGCCGCCGAGGACACGAAGGAAACACCATATATTTT. Amino acid sequence: CASSRRGHEGNTIYF.

In DNA, the CDR3 is TGTGCCAGCAGCAGTATAGGGGCTTTGGATACGCAGTATTTT. Translated, it gives CASSSIGALDTQYF. V usage is TRBV28 and J usage is TRBJ2-3, with D possibly matching TRBD1 (5 bases). CDR1 is MDHEN, CDR2 SYDVKM, per germline. This CDR3 is built from 14 residues. The V end was cut by 6 bases, the J end by 6 bases, with 16 bases between.

V gene TRBV18 combines with J gene TRBJ1-4, with TRBD1 matching over 7 bases. From germline, CDR1 is KGHSH and CDR2 LQKENI. The CDR3 extends over 16 amino acids. V shed 4 bases and J 0 bases; nucleotides not matched to a gene: 5. CDR3 DNA sequence: TGTGCCAGCTCACTTGGGACAGCAGCAACTAATGAAAAACTGTTTTTT. Amino acids: CASSLGTAATNEKLFF. The variable domain in full, with the rest retrieved from reference TRBV18 and TRBJ1-4, is NAGVMQNPRHLVRRRGQEARLRCSPMKGHSHVYWYRQLPEEGLKFMVYLQKENIIDESGMPKERFSAEFPKEGPSILRIQQVVRGDSAAYFCASSLGTAATNEKLFFGSGTQLSVL.

The gene calls are TRBV3-1 (or the pseudogene TRBV3-2) and TRBJ1-2; tentatively, D is TRBD1 (5 bases). This CDR3 is built from 12 residues. Germline V gene data show CDR1 as LGHDT and CDR2 as YNNKEL (reference sequence). Trimming shortened V by 8 bases and J by 4 bases, and 11 bases separated the two germline ends. The CDR3 DNA reads TGTGCCAGCTCGCCTCAGGGCTATGGCTACACCTTC. Protein sequence: CASSPQGYGYTF.

This chain connects TRBV7-3 to TRBJ2-2, with D maybe TRBD1 (6 bases). CDR1 is SGHTA, CDR2 FQGTGA, per germline. The CDR3 loop spans 15 amino acids. Between the trimmed V and J ends, which lost 4 bases and 3 bases, there was a span of 12 bases. The CDR3 sequence: CASSYSGHHTGELFF. The CDR3 region has the DNA TGTGCCAGCAGCTACTCGGGACACCACACCGGGGAGCTGTTTTTT.

The chain is built from TRBV12-3 or TRBV12-4 and TRBJ1-2; D not certain. The CDR3 is 13 residues long. V lost 3 bases to trimming and J lost 3 bases, with 8 bases between them. The CDR3 protein is CASSFMRDYGYTF. CDR3 DNA: TGTGCCAGCAGTTTTATGAGGGACTATGGCTACACCTTC.

This rearrangement joins TRBV6-4 to TRBJ2-2; 8 bases map to TRBD1. V shed 10 bases and J 2 bases; nucleotides not matched to a gene: 3. Germline-derived CDR1 and CDR2 are MRHNA and SNTAGT. This CDR3 is 13 amino acids long. This chain's CDR3 is CATGGINTGELFF. The CDR3 DNA is TGTGCCACAGGGGGCATTAACACCGGGGAGCTGTTTTTT.

This sequence joins TRBV2 and TRBJ2-2; possible D gene TRBD2, 5 bases. The germline V gene has CDR1 SNHLY and CDR2 FYNNEI. Trimming removed 8 bases at V and 1 base at J, with 11 bases between. The length of the CDR3 is 14 residues. This CDR3 is CASVASRNTGELFF. CDR3 coding DNA: TGTGCCAGCGTAGCTAGCCGGAACACCGGGGAGCTGTTTTTT.

The J gene is TRBJ1-6, the V gene TRBV6-5; 7 bases align to TRBD1. The J segment lost 8 bases and the V segment lost 6 bases, leaving 10 bases of the junction unmatched. Germline V gene sequence: CDR1 MNHEY, CDR2 SVGAGI. The CDR3 spans 15 residues. This CDR3 reads CASSRTGVLDSPLHF. The CDR3 DNA is TGTGCCAGCAGCCGCACAGGGGTTTTGGATTCACCCCTCCACTTT.